This T cell receptor beta chain was retrieved from a study of technical replicates of blood from four donors. Some clones are missing from TCRdb's copy, which holds only in-frame ones; the method was immunoSEQ multiplex PCR. The sample includes approximately 94,000 clones, 90% to 97% of them seen just once. Trimming removed 2 bases from V and 6 bases from J; junction bases left unmatched: 4. Germline V CDR1 and CDR2: KGHSH, LQKENI. There are 15 residues in the CDR3. The source of this sequence is a human donor in good health. Material for sequencing was T cells isolated from PBMCs. V usage is TRBV18 and J usage is TRBJ2-2; TRBD2 matches 9 bases. The CDR3 loop is CASSPKVAGAGELFF. CDR3 DNA sequence: TGTGCCAGCTCACCAAAGGTAGCGGGAGCCGGGGAGCTGTTTTTT.